Shown below are 28 T cell receptor beta chains from a single sample sequenced in a study of CD8 T cell repertoires and HIV-1 epitope variants. Their antigen targets remain unknown. The data were produced by immunoSEQ multiplex PCR, yet TCRdb's version contains in-frame clones alone and is incomplete. The table lists a few thousand clones, approximately 72% of them singletons. Sequencing was carried out using cultured CD8+ T cells derived from PBMCs. Receptors were obtained from a male donor with HIV.

This clone was recorded a few times. J is TRBJ1-2 and V is TRBV7-6; 9 bases align to TRBD1. V dropped 5 bases and J dropped 6; count of bases not matched to a gene: 4. The CDR3 has 13 residues. CDR1 and CDR2 (germline): SGHVS, FNYEAQ. In DNA form, the CDR3 reads TGTGCCAGCAGCGGACAGGGGTGGAATGGCTACACCTTC. Its translation is CASSGQGWNGYTF.

The rearrangement joins TRBV4-2 to TRBJ1-5; no firm D call. From germline, CDR1 is LGHNA and CDR2 YNFKEQ. The CDR3 consists of 15 residues. Trimming removed 1 base at V and 7 bases at J, with 14 bases between. CDR3 protein: CASSQGADGRQPQHF. The CDR3 DNA follows: TGTGCCAGCAGCCAAGGGGCAGACGGACGCCAGCCCCAGCATTTT.

The chain is built from TRBV5-4 and TRBJ1-2; D perhaps matches TRBD1 (5 bases). Trimming took 5 bases from V and 7 from J, leaving 15 bases between them. Per germline, CDR1 SGHNT and CDR2 YYREEE (reference sequence). CDR3 length: 13 amino acids. CDR3 sequence reads: CASSLGVQLGYTF. The CDR3 DNA follows: TGTGCCAGCAGTCTGGGGGTACAGCTTGGCTACACCTTC.

The gene calls are TRBV5-4 and TRBJ2-7, with a tentative D call TRBD2 (6 bases). The length of the CDR3 is 12 residues. Germline V gives CDR1 SGHNT, CDR2 YYREEE (reference sequence). Trimming cost V 4 bases and J 7 bases, with 12 bases left between them. The CDR3 reads CASSKPAGEQYF. CDR3 nucleotides: TGTGCCAGCAGCAAGCCAGCGGGTGAGCAGTACTTC.

In nucleotides, the CDR3 is TGTGCCAGCAGTTTAGGTCAAGTCTACGAGCAGTACTTC. Amino acids: CASSLGQVYEQYF. V and J are TRBV27 and TRBJ2-7; D gene ambiguous. Germline V lookup: CDR1 MNHEY, CDR2 SMNVEV (reference sequence). The CDR3 runs 13 residues. Trimming cost V 2 bases and J 3 bases, with 8 bases left between them.

This clone has only a few counts. The CDR3, as DNA: TGTGCCAGCAGCCCCCTCCTGGACAGGGGGAATCAGCCCCAGCATTTT. It translates to CASSPLLDRGNQPQHF. V gene TRBV5-5 combines with J gene TRBJ1-5; 10 bases line up with TRBD1. Trimming cost V 4 bases and J 4 bases; bases outside gene matches: 8. Germline V gene lookup returns CDR1 SGHKS and CDR2 YYEKEE (reference sequence). This CDR3 has 16 residues.

The chain has TRBV27 and TRBJ2-3; possible D gene TRBD1, 5 bases. CDR3 size: 17 residues. Trimming took 6 bases from V and 0 from J, leaving 19 bases between them. Germline-derived CDR1 and CDR2 are MNHEY and SMNVEV (reference sequence). The CDR3 DNA sequence: TGTGCCAGCAGATCCACCACGACAGCTACTAGCACAGATACGCAGTATTTT. Translated: CASRSTTTATSTDTQYF.

The rearrangement joins TRBV5-6 to TRBJ1-2; TRBD1 agrees at 9 bases. This CDR3 has 15 residues. CDR1 is SGHDT, CDR2 YYEEEE, per germline. Trimming cost V 2 bases and J 4 bases; bases outside gene matches: 6. CDR3 in amino acids: CASSLPPGQGYGYTF. The CDR3 DNA follows: TGTGCCAGCAGCTTACCTCCGGGACAGGGCTATGGCTACACCTTC.

The chain recombines TRBV9 with TRBJ2-7, with D unclear. The CDR3 sequence is 14 residues long. The germline gives CDR1 SGDLS, CDR2 YYNGEE. V shed 0 bases and J shed 6 bases, with 13 bases lying between them. The CDR3 nucleotides are TGTGCCAGCAGCGTAGGGGATAAGGTTACCGAGCAGTACTTC. Translation: CASSVGDKVTEQYF.

This clone showed up just a few times. The chain recombines TRBV5-1 with TRBJ1-4, with 10 bases lining up with TRBD1. Per germline, CDR1 SGHRS and CDR2 YFSETQ. The CDR3 sequence is 15 residues long. V gave up 4 bases and J gave up 8 bases; unmatched junction bases: 8. The CDR3 DNA is TGCGCCAGCAGCCGGCGGGACAGGGGATTGGAAAAACTGTTTTTT. The encoded protein is CASSRRDRGLEKLFF.

This clone was seen a few times. The chain combines TRBV5-8 with TRBJ1-1; no clear D. The CDR3 loop spans 13 amino acids. Trimming took 4 bases from V and 2 from J, leaving 9 bases between them. In germline, CDR1 is SGHTS, CDR2 YDEGEE. The CDR3 here is CASSHFSNTEAFF. CDR3 bases: TGTGCCAGCAGCCATTTTTCAAACACTGAAGCTTTCTTT.

The rearrangement joins TRBV28 to TRBJ1-1; no firm D call. V was shortened by 3 bases and J by 0 bases, with 5 bases between the two germline ends. In germline, CDR1 is MDHEN, CDR2 SYDVKM. The CDR3 spans 13 residues. The CDR3 bases are TGTGCCAGCAGTTTGTCGGTGAACACTGAAGCTTTCTTT. It translates to CASSLSVNTEAFF.

J is TRBJ1-1 and V is TRBV30, with 10 bases that match TRBD1. Losses at the gene ends were 3 bases for V and 4 bases for J; bases not matched to a gene: 5. The CDR3 is made up of 14 amino acids. The germline V gene encodes CDR1 GTSNPN and CDR2 SVGIG (reference sequence). This chain's CDR3 is CAWSGTGVGTEAFF. Here the CDR3 DNA reads TGTGCCTGGAGCGGGACAGGGGTTGGCACTGAAGCTTTCTTT.

This clone showed up just a few times. The chain combines TRBV30 with TRBJ1-1; the D gene is possibly TRBD1 (6 bases). Germline V gene lookup returns CDR1 GTSNPN and CDR2 SVGIG (reference sequence). The CDR3 loop spans 13 amino acids. Trimming removed 4 bases at V and 3 bases at J, with 12 bases between. The CDR3, as DNA: TGTGCCTGGATCCTAAGGGGGTACACTGAAGCTTTCTTT. Protein: CAWILRGYTEAFF.

The chain is built from TRBV9 and TRBJ1-4; 9 bases map to TRBD1. With V trimmed by 4 bases and J by 5 bases, 6 bases remained unmatched. Per the germline V gene, CDR1 is SGDLS and CDR2 is YYNGEE. The length of the CDR3 is 15 residues. In nucleotides, the CDR3 is TGTGCCAGCAGCTCCTGGGACAGGGAAAATGAAAAACTGTTTTTT. Protein sequence: CASSSWDRENEKLFF. Looking up the rest from reference TRBV9 and TRBJ1-4 gives the full variable domain: DSGVTQTPKHLITATGQRVTLRCSPRSGDLSVYWYQQSLDQGLQFLIQYYNGEERAKGNILERFSAQQFPDLHSELNLSSLELGDSALYFCASSSWDRENEKLFFGSGTQLSVL.

This clone has a single count. The chain has TRBV7-8 and TRBJ2-7; perhaps TRBD1 as D (6 bases). Germline CDR1 and CDR2: SGHVS and FQNEAQ. The length of the CDR3 is 13 residues. The germline V and J ends were trimmed by 8 bases and 3 bases, with 14 bases remaining between them. The CDR3 sequence is CASAYRDIYEQYF. In nucleotides, the CDR3 is TGTGCCAGCGCCTACCGGGACATCTACGAGCAGTACTTC.

The J gene is TRBJ1-2, the V gene TRBV6-5, with D possibly matching TRBD1 (6 bases). CDR3 length: 13 amino acids. The V gene's germline CDR1 is MNHEY and CDR2 SVGAGI. Between the trimmed V and J ends, which lost 3 bases and 6 bases, there was a span of 11 bases. In DNA form, the CDR3 reads TGTGCCAGCAGTTATTTGGGGGCCGATGGCTACACCTTC. It yields the protein CASSYLGADGYTF.

The chain carries TRBV6-5 and TRBJ2-7, with 9 bases matching TRBD2. J gave up 2 bases and V 5 bases, and 4 bases lay outside the gene matches. The CDR3 extends over 14 amino acids. The germline V gene encodes CDR1 MNHEY and CDR2 SVGAGI. The CDR3 is CASSETSGTYEQYF. The DNA for the CDR3 is TGTGCCAGCAGTGAGACTAGCGGTACCTACGAGCAGTACTTC.

The V and J genes are TRBV7-2 and TRBJ2-7, with a tentative D call TRBD1 (7 bases). V gave up 2 bases and J gave up 3 bases, with 14 bases separating them. Germline V CDR1 and CDR2: SGHTA, FQGNSA. The CDR3 spans 15 residues. The CDR3 coding sequence is TGTGCCAGCAGCTTAACTACAGGGGACTTCTACGAGCAGTACTTC. The encoded protein is CASSLTTGDFYEQYF.

The rearrangement links TRBV5-6 to TRBJ1-5; D ambiguous. The CDR3 has 12 amino acids. CDR1 SGHDT and CDR2 YYEEEE come from the germline V gene. Trimming took off 6 bases at V and 7 bases at J, with 11 bases between the two ends. In nucleotides, the CDR3 is TGTGCCAGCACCATCGGGTCCCAGCCCCAGCATTTT. The encoded protein is CASTIGSQPQHF. The whole variable domain, remainder taken from reference TRBV5-6 and TRBJ1-5, is DAGVTQSPTHLIKTRGQQVTLRCSPKSGHDTVSWYQQALGQGPQFIFQYYEEEERQRGNFPDRFSGHQFPNYSSELNVNALLLGDSALYLCASTIGSQPQHFGDGTRLSIL.

The rearrangement joins TRBV9 to TRBJ2-1, with 9 bases identical to TRBD1. The CDR3 covers 16 residues. J was trimmed by 4 bases and V by 3 bases; bases with no gene match: 8. Germline lookup yields CDR1 SGDLS and CDR2 YYNGEE. The CDR3 protein is CASSATGTGIYNEQFF. In DNA form, the CDR3 reads TGTGCCAGCAGCGCGACCGGGACAGGGATTTACAATGAGCAGTTCTTC.

V gene TRBV4-1 combines with J gene TRBJ2-1; TRBD2 matches at 8 bases. J gave up 7 bases and V 4 bases, and 6 bases lay outside the gene matches. The CDR3 covers 14 residues. Germline V gene lookup returns CDR1 MGHRA and CDR2 YSYEKL. Here the CDR3 DNA reads TGCGCCAGCAGCCCACTAAGCGGGGGAAATGAGCAGTTCTTC. It encodes CASSPLSGGNEQFF.

V is TRBV6-5 and J is TRBJ2-1, with 9 bases aligning to TRBD1. The J segment lost 15 bases and the V segment lost 5 bases, leaving 11 bases of the junction unmatched. This CDR3 spans 13 amino acids. Germline V gene data show CDR1 as MNHEY and CDR2 as SVGAGI. CDR3 coding DNA: TGTGCCAGCAGTGACCAGACAGGGGGATTTCCGTTCTTC. It is translated as CASSDQTGGFPFF.

Here the CDR3 reads CASSTLGTSYNEQFF. The CDR3 DNA reads TGTGCCAGTAGTACCCTTGGGACCTCCTACAATGAGCAGTTCTTC. The gene calls are TRBV19 and TRBJ2-1; either TRBD1 or TRBD2 may supply D (5 bases each). This CDR3 has 15 amino acids. Trimming removed 4 bases at V and 0 bases at J, with 10 bases between. Germline V lookup: CDR1 LNHDA, CDR2 SQIVND (reference sequence).

The CDR3: CASRNTGQSWYF. The CDR3 bases are TGTGCCAGCAGGAACACTGGACAGAGCTGGTACTTC. The chain combines TRBV6-5 with TRBJ2-4, with a tentative D call TRBD1 (6 bases). Trimming removed 6 bases at V and 15 bases at J, with 18 bases between. CDR3 length equals 12 residues. Germline V gene sequence: CDR1 MNHEY, CDR2 SVGAGI.

In this sample, this clone turned up a few times. V is TRBV5-6 and J is TRBJ1-2, with 11 bases lining up with TRBD1. This CDR3 is built from 15 residues. The V gene's germline CDR1 is SGHDT and CDR2 YYEEEE. The trim removed 4 bases at V and 3 bases at J, leaving 5 bases unmatched. As DNA, the CDR3 is TGTGCCAGCAGCCCGGGACAGGGGGTCGACTATGGCTACACCTTC. Amino acid sequence: CASSPGQGVDYGYTF.

The gene calls are TRBV9 and TRBJ2-1, with 12 bases identical to TRBD2. Germline CDR1 and CDR2: SGDLS and YYNGEE. This CDR3 spans 19 amino acids. The junction had 12 bases not matched to a gene; V was cut back by 4 bases and J by 1 base. DNA for the CDR3: TGTGCCAGCAGCACTAGACTAGCGGGAGAGCAAAGTTCCTACAATGAGCAGTTCTTC. Amino acid sequence: CASSTRLAGEQSSYNEQFF.

The genes are TRBV5-1 and TRBJ2-2; TRBD1 agrees at 7 bases. The germline gives CDR1 SGHRS, CDR2 YFSETQ. Losses at the gene ends were 2 bases for V and 4 bases for J; bases not matched to a gene: 2. CDR3 length: 14 amino acids. In DNA, the CDR3 is TGCGCCAGCAGCTTTTCAGGGGGCACCGGGGAGCTGTTTTTT. Its protein product is CASSFSGGTGELFF. Full variable domain (missing parts from reference TRBV5-1 and TRBJ2-2): KAGVTQTPRYLIKTRGQQVTLSCSPISGHRSVSWYQQTPGQGLQFLFEYFSETQRNKGNFPGRFSGRQFSNSRSEMNVSTLELGDSALYLCASSFSGGTGELFFGEGSRLTVL.